This T cell receptor beta chain was identified during a study of T cell changes during pregnancy in multiple sclerosis. V dropped 2 bases and J dropped 4 bases, with 14 bases sitting between them. From germline, CDR1 is MNHNS and CDR2 SASEGT. This CDR3 region has 15 residues. Profiling relied on immunoSEQ multiplex PCR, and the TCRdb table lists in-frame clones only, not all of them. The sample carries over 80,000 clones, approximately 90% recorded once. The clonotype comes from a female donor in good health, enrolled as a control in a pregnancy study. The J gene is TRBJ1-2, the V gene TRBV6-1; no firm D call. The sample consisted of peripheral blood, taken in the second trimester of pregnancy. CDR3 in amino acids: CASSEQFMGSYGYTF. Written as DNA, the CDR3 is TGTGCCAGCAGTGAACAATTTATGGGGAGCTATGGCTACACCTTC.